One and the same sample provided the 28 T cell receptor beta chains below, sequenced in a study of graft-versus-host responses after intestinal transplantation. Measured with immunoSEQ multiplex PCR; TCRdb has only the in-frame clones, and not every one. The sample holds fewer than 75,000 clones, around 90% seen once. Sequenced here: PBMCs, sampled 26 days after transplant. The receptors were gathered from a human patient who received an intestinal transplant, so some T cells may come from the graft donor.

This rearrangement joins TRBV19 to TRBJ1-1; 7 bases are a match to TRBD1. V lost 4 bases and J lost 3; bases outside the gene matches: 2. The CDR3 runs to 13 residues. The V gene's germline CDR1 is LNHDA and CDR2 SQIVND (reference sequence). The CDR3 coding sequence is TGTGCCAGTAGTACCAGGGGGGACACTGAAGCTTTCTTT. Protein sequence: CASSTRGDTEAFF.

CDR3 DNA sequence: TGTGCCAGCAGTTTCAGACAGCCTAGCACAGATACGCAGTATTTT. Amino acids: CASSFRQPSTDTQYF. This sequence joins TRBV6-5 and TRBJ2-3; a weak D match, TRBD1 (5 bases). Germline CDR1 is MNHEY and CDR2 is SVGAGI. The CDR3 covers 15 residues. The V end lost 4 bases, the J end lost 0 bases, and 11 bases lay between the germline ends.

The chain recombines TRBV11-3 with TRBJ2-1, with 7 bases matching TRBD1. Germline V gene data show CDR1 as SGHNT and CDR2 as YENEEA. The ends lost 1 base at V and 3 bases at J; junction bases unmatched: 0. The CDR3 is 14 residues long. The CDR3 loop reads CASSLGTGYNEQFF. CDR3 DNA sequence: TGTGCCAGCAGCTTAGGGACAGGCTACAATGAGCAGTTCTTC.

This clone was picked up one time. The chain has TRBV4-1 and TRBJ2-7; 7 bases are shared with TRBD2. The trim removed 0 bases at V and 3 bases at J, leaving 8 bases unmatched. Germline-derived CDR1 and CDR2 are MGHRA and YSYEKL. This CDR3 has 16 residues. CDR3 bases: TGCGCCAGCAGCCAAGAAGCGGGGCCGACGCACTACGAGCAGTACTTC. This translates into CASSQEAGPTHYEQYF.

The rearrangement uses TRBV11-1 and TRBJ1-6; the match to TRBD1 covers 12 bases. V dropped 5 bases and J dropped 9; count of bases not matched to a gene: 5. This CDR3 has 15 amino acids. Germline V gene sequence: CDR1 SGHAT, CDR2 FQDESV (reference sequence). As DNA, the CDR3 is TGTGCCAGCAGCCCCGGGACAGGGGGCGCTTCACCCCTCCACTTT. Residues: CASSPGTGGASPLHF.

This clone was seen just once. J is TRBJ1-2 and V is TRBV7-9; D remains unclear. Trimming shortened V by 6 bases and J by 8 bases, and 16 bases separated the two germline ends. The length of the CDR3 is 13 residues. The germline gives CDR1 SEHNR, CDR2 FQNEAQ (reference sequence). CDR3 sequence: CASRHSTAEGYTF. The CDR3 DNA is TGTGCCAGCAGACATTCTACCGCGGAGGGCTACACCTTC. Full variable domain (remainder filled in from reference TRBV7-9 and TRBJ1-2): DTGVSQNPRHKITKRGQNVTFRCDPISEHNRLYWYRQTLGQGPEFLTYFQNEAQLEKSRLLSDRFSAERPKGSFSTLEIQRTEQGDSAMYLCASRHSTAEGYTFGSGTRLTVV.

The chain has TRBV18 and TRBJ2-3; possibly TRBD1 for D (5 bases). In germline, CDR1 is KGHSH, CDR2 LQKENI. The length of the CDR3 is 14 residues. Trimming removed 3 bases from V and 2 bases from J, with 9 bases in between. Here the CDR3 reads CASSPRANTDTQYF. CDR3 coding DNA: TGTGCCAGCTCACCCAGGGCGAACACAGATACGCAGTATTTT.

CDR3 residues: CASSSDRVVTDTQYF. The CDR3 bases are TGTGCCAGCAGCTCCGACCGGGTCGTCACAGATACGCAGTATTTT. The rearrangement joins TRBV7-9 to TRBJ2-3; D not resolved. There are 15 residues in the CDR3. V was cut by 4 bases and J by 2 bases, with 13 bases left in between. The V gene's germline CDR1 is SEHNR and CDR2 FQNEAQ (reference sequence). The complete variable domain, with remaining parts taken from reference TRBV7-9 and TRBJ2-3, reads DTGVSQNPRHKITKRGQNVTFRCDPISEHNRLYWYRQTLGQGPEFLTYFQNEAQLEKSRLLSDRFSAERPKGSFSTLEIQRTEQGDSAMYLCASSSDRVVTDTQYFGPGTRLTVL.

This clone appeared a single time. CDR3 in amino acids: CASSLGGVLYNEQFF. The CDR3 DNA reads TGTGCCAGCAGCTTAGGGGGGGTGCTCTACAATGAGCAGTTCTTC. The V gene is TRBV7-8, the J gene TRBJ2-1, with D perhaps TRBD2 (6 bases). Trimming stripped 1 base from V and 3 bases from J, with 10 bases between. The germline gives CDR1 SGHVS, CDR2 FQNEAQ. The CDR3 consists of 15 residues.

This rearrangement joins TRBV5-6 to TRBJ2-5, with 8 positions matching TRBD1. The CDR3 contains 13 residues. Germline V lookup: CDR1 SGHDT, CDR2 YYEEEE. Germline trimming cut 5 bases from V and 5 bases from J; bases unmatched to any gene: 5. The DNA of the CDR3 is TGTGCCAGCAGGCGGACAGGGTGGGAGACCCAGTACTTC. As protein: CASRRTGWETQYF.

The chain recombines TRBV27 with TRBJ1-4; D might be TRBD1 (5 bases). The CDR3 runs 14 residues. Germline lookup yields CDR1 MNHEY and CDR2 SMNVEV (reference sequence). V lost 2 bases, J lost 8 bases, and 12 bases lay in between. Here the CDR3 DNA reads TGTGCCAGCAGTTTACAGGGACTATCGGAAAAACTGTTTTTT. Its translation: CASSLQGLSEKLFF.

The DNA for the CDR3 is TGCGCCAGCAGCCAAGAGGCAGCGGGGAACACAGATACGCAGTATTTT. It encodes CASSQEAAGNTDTQYF. The rearrangement uses TRBV4-1 and TRBJ2-3; 7 nucleotides line up with TRBD2. Germline V gene data show CDR1 as MGHRA and CDR2 as YSYEKL. The CDR3 sequence is 16 residues long. V was clipped by 0 bases and J by 2 bases; unmatched bases: 5.

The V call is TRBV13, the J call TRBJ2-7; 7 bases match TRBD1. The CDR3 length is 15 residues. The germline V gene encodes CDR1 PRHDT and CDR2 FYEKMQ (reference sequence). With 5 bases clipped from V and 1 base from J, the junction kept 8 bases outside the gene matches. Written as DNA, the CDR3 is TGTGCCAGCAGCACTATCCGGGACAGTTCCTACGAGCAGTACTTC. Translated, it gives CASSTIRDSSYEQYF.

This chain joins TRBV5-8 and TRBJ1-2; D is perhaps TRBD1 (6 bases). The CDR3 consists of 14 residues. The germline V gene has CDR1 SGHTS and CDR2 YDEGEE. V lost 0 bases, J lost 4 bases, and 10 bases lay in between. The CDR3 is CASSLGTAAYGYTF. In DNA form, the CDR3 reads TGTGCCAGCAGCTTGGGGACAGCGGCCTATGGCTACACCTTC.

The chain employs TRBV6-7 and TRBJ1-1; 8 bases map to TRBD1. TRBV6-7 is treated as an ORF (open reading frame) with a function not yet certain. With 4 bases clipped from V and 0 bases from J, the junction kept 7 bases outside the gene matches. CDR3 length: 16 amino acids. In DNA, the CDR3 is TGTGCCAGCAGTTGGGACAGGCGGGGTGTGAACACTGAAGCTTTCTTT. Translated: CASSWDRRGVNTEAFF.

This CDR3 is CASSSGTSVEQFF. DNA of the CDR3: TGTGCCAGCAGCTCCGGGACTAGCGTTGAGCAGTTCTTC. The rearrangement joins TRBV7-9 to TRBJ2-1; TRBD2 aligns across 10 bases. The CDR3 contains 13 residues. The germline V gene encodes CDR1 SEHNR and CDR2 FQNEAQ (reference sequence). The trim removed 4 bases at V and 9 bases at J, leaving 3 bases unmatched.

CDR3 bases: TGTGCCAGCAGTGAATGGGGCGCCGGCTACGAGCAGTACTTC. It specifies CASSEWGAGYEQYF. The rearrangement joins TRBV25-1 to TRBJ2-7; possibly TRBD1 for D (5 bases). Trimming took off 1 base at V and 3 bases at J, with 10 bases between the two ends. Germline values: CDR1 MGHDK, CDR2 SYGVNS. The CDR3 is 14 amino acids.

The CDR3 nucleotides read TGTGCCAGCAGTCTAGGTTACGAGCAGTTCTTC. Translated: CASSLGYEQFF. The gene calls are TRBV6-6 and TRBJ2-1, with D uncertain. Trimming left V 5 bases short and J 10 bases short, with 9 bases between. The CDR3 totals 11 residues. CDR1 and CDR2 (germline): MNHNY, SVGAGI (reference sequence).

CDR3 bases: TGTGCCAGCAGCCTGACAGGGGTCCCTTCCTACGAGCAGTACGTC. Translating gives CASSLTGVPSYEQYV. V is TRBV6-6 and J is TRBJ2-7; TRBD1 aligns across 8 bases. The V gene end was trimmed by 6 bases and the J gene end by 1 base; junction bases not matched to a gene: 8. CDR3 length: 15 amino acids. Germline V gene sequence: CDR1 MNHNY, CDR2 SVGAGI (reference sequence).

This CDR3 is CASSSDRVLGNEQFF. CDR3 sequence (DNA): TGTGCCAGCAGCTCGGACAGGGTCTTAGGGAATGAGCAGTTCTTC. The chain combines TRBV28 with TRBJ2-1; 8 bases map to TRBD1. The V gene's germline CDR1 is MDHEN and CDR2 SYDVKM. CDR3 length: 15 residues. The junction had 11 bases not matched to a gene; V was cut back by 6 bases and J by 7 bases. The variable domain in full, completed from reference TRBV28 and TRBJ2-1, reads DVKVTQSSRYLVKRTGEKVFLECVQDMDHENMFWYRQDPGLGLRLIYFSYDVKMKEKGDIPEGYSVSREKKERFSLILESASTNQTSMYLCASSSDRVLGNEQFFGPGTRLTVL.

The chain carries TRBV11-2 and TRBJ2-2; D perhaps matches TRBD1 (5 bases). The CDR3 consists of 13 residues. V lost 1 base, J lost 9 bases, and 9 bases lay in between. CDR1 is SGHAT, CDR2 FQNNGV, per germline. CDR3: CASSLGPDRELFF. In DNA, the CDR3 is TGTGCCAGCAGCTTAGGACCGGACAGGGAGCTGTTTTTT. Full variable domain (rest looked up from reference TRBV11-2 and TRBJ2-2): EAGVAQSPRYKIIEKRQSVAFWCNPISGHATLYWYQQILGQGPKLLIQFQNNGVVDDSQLPKDRFSAERLKGVDSTLKIQPAKLEDSAVYLCASSLGPDRELFFGEGSRLTVL.

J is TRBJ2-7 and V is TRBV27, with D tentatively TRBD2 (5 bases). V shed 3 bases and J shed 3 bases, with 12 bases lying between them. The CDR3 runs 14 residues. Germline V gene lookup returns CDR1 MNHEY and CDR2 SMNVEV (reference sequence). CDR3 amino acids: CASSFREPFYEQYF. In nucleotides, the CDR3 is TGTGCCAGCAGTTTCCGGGAACCCTTCTACGAGCAGTACTTC.

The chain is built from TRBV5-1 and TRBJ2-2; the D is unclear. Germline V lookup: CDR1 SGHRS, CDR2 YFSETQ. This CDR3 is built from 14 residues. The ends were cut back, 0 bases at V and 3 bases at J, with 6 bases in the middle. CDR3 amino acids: CASSLGLYTGELFF. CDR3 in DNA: TGCGCCAGCAGCTTGGGTCTTTACACCGGGGAGCTGTTTTTT.

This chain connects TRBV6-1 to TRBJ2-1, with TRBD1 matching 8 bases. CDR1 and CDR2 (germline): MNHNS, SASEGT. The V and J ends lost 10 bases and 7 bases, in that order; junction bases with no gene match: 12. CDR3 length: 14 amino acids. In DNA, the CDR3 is TGTGCCATCAGAGACAGGACAGGGCGAAATGAGCAGTTCTTC. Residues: CAIRDRTGRNEQFF.

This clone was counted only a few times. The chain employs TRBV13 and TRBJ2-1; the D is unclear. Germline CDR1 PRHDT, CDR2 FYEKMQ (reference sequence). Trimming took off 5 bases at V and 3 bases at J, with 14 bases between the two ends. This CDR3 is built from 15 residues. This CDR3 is CASSGPSVLYNEQFF. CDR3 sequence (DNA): TGTGCCAGCAGCGGGCCCTCGGTGCTCTACAATGAGCAGTTCTTC. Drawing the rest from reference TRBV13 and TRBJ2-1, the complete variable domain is AAGVIQSPRHLIKEKRETATLKCYPIPRHDTVYWYQQGPGQDPQFLISFYEKMQSDKGSIPDRFSAQQFSDYHSELNMSSLELGDSALYFCASSGPSVLYNEQFFGPGTRLTVL.

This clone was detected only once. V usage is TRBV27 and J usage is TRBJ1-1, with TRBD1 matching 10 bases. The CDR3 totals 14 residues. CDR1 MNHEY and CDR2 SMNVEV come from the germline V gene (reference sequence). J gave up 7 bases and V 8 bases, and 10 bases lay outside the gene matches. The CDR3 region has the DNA TGTGCCAGCGGAAAAGCCGGGACAGGGGATGAAGCTTTCTTT. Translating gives CASGKAGTGDEAFF.

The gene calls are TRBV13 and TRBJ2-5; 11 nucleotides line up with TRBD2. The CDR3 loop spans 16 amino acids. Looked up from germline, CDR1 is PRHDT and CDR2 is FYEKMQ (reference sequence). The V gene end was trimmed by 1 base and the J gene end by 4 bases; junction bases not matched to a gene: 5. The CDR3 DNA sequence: TGTGCCAGCAGCTTAGAAACTAGCGGGGGTGTAGAGACCCAGTACTTC. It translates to CASSLETSGGVETQYF.

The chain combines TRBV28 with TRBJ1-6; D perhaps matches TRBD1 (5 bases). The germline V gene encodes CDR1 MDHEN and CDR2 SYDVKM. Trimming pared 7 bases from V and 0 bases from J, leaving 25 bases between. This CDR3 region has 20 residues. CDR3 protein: CASTLTELGGESSYNSPLHF. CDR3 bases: TGTGCCAGCACCCTAACCGAGTTGGGGGGAGAAAGCTCCTATAATTCACCCCTCCACTTT.